This T cell receptor beta chain was captured by sequencing in a study of T cell repertoires in cytomegalovirus infection. Germline V gene lookup returns CDR1 LGHNT and CDR2 FRNRAP. The length of the CDR3 is 13 residues. Trimming pared 7 bases from V and 6 bases from J, leaving 15 bases between. From the reads, TCRdb called clonotypes with MiXCR, one entry per CDR3 protein. The sample carries 180,000 or so distinct CDR3 sequences, roughly a sixth recorded once. The sequenced sample was CD8+ T cells from PBMCs. This TCR derives from a human donor in good health (CMV status not recorded). Some clones in this sample may be carry-over from other donors' samples. The chain is built from TRBV12-5 and TRBJ1-2; no clear D. The CDR3 DNA follows: TGTGCTAGTGCCTTGCGGGAGAGGGATGGCTACACCTTC. Its protein product is CASALRERDGYTF.